This T cell receptor (beta chain) was sequenced during a study of blood T cell repertoires in COVID-19. The CDR3 loop spans 14 amino acids. Per the germline V gene, CDR1 is SGHNT and CDR2 is YYREEE (reference sequence). The V gene lost 4 bases and the J gene lost 4 bases, with 14 bases spanning the gap. The assay was immunoSEQ multiplex PCR, and TCRdb's table has in-frame clones only and misses some. The profile shows about 21,000 clones, roughly 85% of them singletons. Sample: peripheral blood. The chain has TRBV5-4 and TRBJ2-5; D not resolved. This receptor was identified in a human donor with active COVID-19. The donor label of this sample is uncertain. In DNA, the CDR3 is TGTGCCAGCAGCCAAACTGAACTTGGAGAGACCCAGTACTTC. Encoded protein: CASSQTELGETQYF.